The rows below give T cell receptor beta chains drawn from one sample of a study of shared clonotypes between healthy human individuals. TCRdb keeps only in-frame clones here, not all; method: immunoSEQ multiplex PCR. The sample contains about 1.1 million clones, around 78% of which appear only once. Sequencing was performed on memory CD4+ T cells from PBMCs. The receptors originated from a man younger than 35 in good health. Some clones in this sample may be carry-over from other donors' samples. Both conserved end residues are part of each CDR3. Each record gives: V gene, J gene, D gene, clone size, CDR3 protein, CDR3 DNA. A D gene is named only where the DNA matches it firmly. Clone size is given for some rows only: seen once, a few or many times, or a class if the clone is expanded.

v_call: TRBV5-6; j_call: TRBJ1-4; d_call: .; clone_size: .; cdr3_aa: CASNSKVGLEKLFF; cdr3_nt: TGTGCCAGCAACTCTAAGGTGGGCCTAGAAAAACTGTTTTTT
v_call: TRBV7-2; j_call: TRBJ2-1; d_call: .; clone_size: .; cdr3_aa: CASSFREQFF; cdr3_nt: TGTGCCAGCAGCTTCCGGGAGCAGTTCTTC
v_call: TRBV30; j_call: TRBJ2-7; d_call: .; clone_size: .; cdr3_aa: CAWSPSGDPYEQYF; cdr3_nt: TGTGCCTGGAGTCCCTCGGGGGATCCCTACGAGCAGTACTTC
v_call: TRBV10-2; j_call: TRBJ2-5; d_call: .; clone_size: .; cdr3_aa: CASHPSTGWTQYF; cdr3_nt: TGCGCCAGTCATCCCTCTACGGGGTGGACCCAGTACTTC
v_call: TRBV30; j_call: TRBJ2-7; d_call: TRBD2; clone_size: .; cdr3_aa: CAWTAGVSGSGEQYF; cdr3_nt: TGTGCCTGGACGGCCGGAGTTAGCGGGAGCGGAGAGCAGTACTTC
v_call: TRBV6-8; j_call: TRBJ2-5; d_call: .; clone_size: .; cdr3_aa: CASSYDGEGVTETQYF; cdr3_nt: TGTGCCAGCAGTTACGATGGGGAGGGGGTAACAGAGACCCAGTACTTC
v_call: TRBV6-5; j_call: TRBJ2-7; d_call: .; clone_size: .; cdr3_aa: CASSQNRAEQYF; cdr3_nt: TGTGCCAGCAGCCAAAACAGGGCCGAGCAGTACTTC
v_call: TRBV10-3; j_call: TRBJ2-1; d_call: TRBD2; clone_size: .; cdr3_aa: CAISETPGLDPNEQFF; cdr3_nt: TGTGCCATCAGTGAGACACCGGGACTAGACCCAAACGAGCAGTTCTTC
v_call: TRBV19; j_call: TRBJ2-3; d_call: TRBD1; clone_size: .; cdr3_aa: CASSNPGQGYTDTQYF; cdr3_nt: TGTGCCAGTAGTAACCCAGGACAGGGGTATACAGATACGCAGTATTTT
v_call: TRBV11-3; j_call: TRBJ2-1; d_call: .; clone_size: .; cdr3_aa: CASSLGVGEQFF; cdr3_nt: TGTGCCAGCAGCTTAGGGGTAGGCGAGCAGTTCTTC
v_call: TRBV28; j_call: TRBJ2-4; d_call: .; clone_size: few; cdr3_aa: CASSFSWGRENIQYF; cdr3_nt: TGTGCCAGCAGTTTTAGCTGGGGGCGAGAAAACATTCAGTACTTC
v_call: TRBV9; j_call: TRBJ2-1; d_call: .; clone_size: .; cdr3_aa: CASSVVGGSYNEQFF; cdr3_nt: TGTGCCAGCAGCGTAGTTGGAGGATCCTACAATGAGCAGTTCTTC
v_call: TRBV5-1; j_call: TRBJ2-1; d_call: TRBD2; clone_size: .; cdr3_aa: CASSRGTSGTYNEQFF; cdr3_nt: TGCGCCAGCAGCAGAGGGACTAGCGGGACCTACAATGAGCAGTTCTTC
v_call: TRBV5-4; j_call: TRBJ2-7; d_call: .; clone_size: .; cdr3_aa: CASSLQAAIDEQYF; cdr3_nt: TGTGCCAGCAGCTTACAGGCCGCAATCGACGAGCAGTACTTC
v_call: TRBV18; j_call: TRBJ2-6; d_call: TRBD1; clone_size: .; cdr3_aa: CASSLDRVGANVLTF; cdr3_nt: TGTGCCAGCTCGCTTGACAGGGTTGGGGCCAACGTCCTGACTTTC
v_call: TRBV5-1; j_call: TRBJ2-7; d_call: .; clone_size: .; cdr3_aa: CASSADTYEQYF; cdr3_nt: TGCGCCAGCAGCGCGGATACCTACGAGCAGTACTTC
v_call: TRBV7-9; j_call: TRBJ1-5; d_call: TRBD1; clone_size: few; cdr3_aa: CASSYGTGRGLDQPQHF; cdr3_nt: TGTGCCAGCAGCTATGGAACGGGGAGGGGGCTGGATCAGCCCCAGCATTTT
v_call: TRBV7-9; j_call: TRBJ1-5; d_call: TRBD1; clone_size: .; cdr3_aa: CASSLGDRLSNQPQHF; cdr3_nt: TGTGCCAGCAGCTTAGGGGACAGGCTTAGCAATCAGCCCCAGCATTTT
v_call: TRBV5-1; j_call: TRBJ2-2; d_call: TRBD2; clone_size: .; cdr3_aa: CASSRAGLGHGELFF; cdr3_nt: TGCGCCAGCAGCCGGGCCGGACTAGGGCACGGGGAGCTGTTTTTT
v_call: TRBV6-1; j_call: TRBJ2-3; d_call: .; clone_size: .; cdr3_aa: CASSEFGVVTDTQYF; cdr3_nt: TGTGCCAGCAGTGAATTCGGGGTAGTTACAGATACGCAGTATTTT
v_call: TRBV9; j_call: TRBJ2-5; d_call: .; clone_size: .; cdr3_aa: CASSVGAYQETQYF; cdr3_nt: TGTGCCAGCAGCGTGGGCGCCTACCAAGAGACCCAGTACTTC
v_call: TRBV7-6; j_call: TRBJ2-2; d_call: .; clone_size: .; cdr3_aa: CASSLRRVNTGELFF; cdr3_nt: TGTGCCAGCAGCTTACGGCGGGTTAACACCGGGGAGCTGTTTTTT
v_call: TRBV28; j_call: TRBJ1-4; d_call: TRBD1; clone_size: .; cdr3_aa: CASSFPGTGITNEKLFF; cdr3_nt: TGTGCCAGCAGTTTCCCCGGGACAGGGATTACTAATGAAAAACTGTTTTTT
v_call: TRBV4-1; j_call: TRBJ2-6; d_call: TRBD2; clone_size: .; cdr3_aa: CASSQGFGAGVTGANVLTF; cdr3_nt: TGCGCCAGCAGCCAAGGGTTCGGAGCGGGAGTAACTGGGGCCAACGTCCTGACTTTC
v_call: TRBV5-5; j_call: TRBJ1-3; d_call: .; clone_size: .; cdr3_aa: CASSKEGYSGNTIYF; cdr3_nt: TGTGCCAGCAGCAAAGAGGGATACTCTGGAAACACCATATATTTT
v_call: TRBV29-1; j_call: TRBJ2-7; d_call: .; clone_size: .; cdr3_aa: CSVEGGGYEQYF; cdr3_nt: TGCAGCGTTGAAGGTGGGGGCTACGAGCAGTACTTC
v_call: TRBV5-1; j_call: TRBJ2-1; d_call: TRBD2; clone_size: .; cdr3_aa: CASSLGGRAYNEQFF; cdr3_nt: TGCGCCAGCAGCTTGGGCGGGAGGGCTTACAATGAGCAGTTCTTC
v_call: TRBV28; j_call: TRBJ2-1; d_call: TRBD2; clone_size: .; cdr3_aa: CASNLAGGLRNEQFF; cdr3_nt: TGTGCCAGCAACCTAGCGGGAGGGCTTCGGAATGAGCAGTTCTTC
v_call: TRBV5-1; j_call: TRBJ2-3; d_call: .; clone_size: .; cdr3_aa: CASSFDYTDTQYF; cdr3_nt: TGCGCCAGCAGCTTCGACTACACAGATACGCAGTATTTT
v_call: TRBV6-6; j_call: TRBJ2-1; d_call: TRBD2; clone_size: .; cdr3_aa: CASSYAGAAYNEQFF; cdr3_nt: TGTGCCAGCAGTTACGCGGGAGCAGCCTACAATGAGCAGTTCTTC
v_call: TRBV7-7; j_call: TRBJ2-2; d_call: .; clone_size: .; cdr3_aa: CASSLASSTGELFF; cdr3_nt: TGTGCCAGCAGCTTAGCCAGTAGTACCGGGGAGCTGTTTTTT
v_call: TRBV27; j_call: TRBJ2-3; d_call: .; clone_size: .; cdr3_aa: CASSLRGPDTDTQYF; cdr3_nt: TGTGCCAGCAGTTTACGGGGCCCAGACACAGATACGCAGTATTTT
v_call: TRBV10-1; j_call: TRBJ1-3; d_call: .; clone_size: .; cdr3_aa: CASSGLDRNTIYF; cdr3_nt: TGCGCCAGCAGTGGACTCGACAGAAACACCATATATTTT
v_call: TRBV18; j_call: TRBJ2-1; d_call: .; clone_size: .; cdr3_aa: CASSVDLNNEQFF; cdr3_nt: TGTGCCAGCTCAGTAGACCTTAACAATGAGCAGTTCTTC
v_call: TRBV28; j_call: TRBJ2-1; d_call: .; clone_size: .; cdr3_aa: CASSPGFGHEQFF; cdr3_nt: TGTGCCAGCAGTCCGGGGTTCGGCCATGAGCAGTTCTTC
v_call: TRBV19; j_call: TRBJ2-7; d_call: .; clone_size: .; cdr3_aa: CASSMAGGSYEQYF; cdr3_nt: TGTGCCAGTAGTATGGCCGGGGGAAGCTACGAGCAGTACTTC
v_call: TRBV28; j_call: TRBJ1-2; d_call: .; clone_size: .; cdr3_aa: CASSFGDSYGYTF; cdr3_nt: TGTGCCAGCAGTTTTGGGGACTCCTATGGCTACACCTTC
v_call: TRBV5-1; j_call: TRBJ2-2; d_call: TRBD2; clone_size: .; cdr3_aa: CASSPTSGPANTGELFF; cdr3_nt: TGCGCCAGCAGCCCCACTAGCGGGCCAGCGAACACCGGGGAGCTGTTTTTT
v_call: TRBV7-3; j_call: TRBJ2-3; d_call: .; clone_size: .; cdr3_aa: CASSLGPLTDTQYF; cdr3_nt: TGTGCCAGCAGCTTGGGACCACTCACGGATACGCAGTATTTT
v_call: TRBV30; j_call: TRBJ2-5; d_call: .; clone_size: .; cdr3_aa: CAWSSRDTQYF; cdr3_nt: TGTGCCTGGAGTTCGCGGGACACCCAGTACTTC
v_call: TRBV6-6; j_call: TRBJ2-2; d_call: .; clone_size: .; cdr3_aa: CASRGTNTGELFF; cdr3_nt: TGTGCCAGCAGAGGGACTAACACCGGGGAGCTGTTTTTT